Listed below are T cell receptor beta chains from one sample, sequenced in a study of blood T cell repertoires in COVID-19. Here immunoSEQ multiplex PCR was the method, and the copy in TCRdb shows in-frame clones only, minus some. The repertoire holds 45,000 to 50,000 clones, roughly 88% seen once, with 7% to 9% in the top ten. Sequenced sample: peripheral blood. These receptors came from a man in his fifties with acute or convalescent COVID-19. The CDR3 runs from the conserved cysteine through the conserved F or W. The D gene is left open where the match is weak. Only part of the rows carry a size: once, few, many, or a class if the clone is expanded.

clone_size: NA; v_call: TRBV5-6; j_call: TRBJ1-1; d_call: NA; cdr3_aa: CASSFTGFEAFF; cdr3_nt: TGTGCCAGCAGCTTTACAGGGTTTGAAGCTTTCTTT
clone_size: NA; v_call: TRBV21-1; j_call: TRBJ1-1; d_call: NA; cdr3_aa: CASSKGGGRAVDTEAFF; cdr3_nt: TGTGCCAGCAGCAAAGGGGGAGGCAGGGCGGTTGACACTGAAGCTTTCTTT
clone_size: NA; v_call: TRBV28; j_call: TRBJ1-2; d_call: NA; cdr3_aa: CASRGDPNYGYTF; cdr3_nt: TGTGCCAGCAGGGGAGATCCGAACTATGGCTACACCTTC
clone_size: NA; v_call: TRBV24-1; j_call: TRBJ2-7; d_call: NA; cdr3_aa: CATSPTGIYEQYF; cdr3_nt: TGTGCCACCAGTCCGACGGGGATCTACGAGCAGTACTTC
clone_size: NA; v_call: TRBV6-5; j_call: TRBJ2-5; d_call: NA; cdr3_aa: CASSYSGGGTQYF; cdr3_nt: TGTGCCAGCAGTTACTCTGGGGGAGGTACCCAGTACTTC
clone_size: NA; v_call: TRBV5-6; j_call: TRBJ1-1; d_call: NA; cdr3_aa: CASSFQLRDHTEAFF; cdr3_nt: TGTGCCAGCAGCTTTCAGCTGCGGGATCACACTGAAGCTTTCTTT
clone_size: NA; v_call: TRBV10-1; j_call: TRBJ1-1; d_call: NA; cdr3_aa: CASMDNMNTEAFF; cdr3_nt: TGCGCCAGCATGGACAATATGAACACTGAAGCTTTCTTT
clone_size: NA; v_call: TRBV9; j_call: TRBJ2-5; d_call: NA; cdr3_aa: CASSASLGGLQETQYF; cdr3_nt: TGTGCCAGCAGCGCAAGCCTCGGGGGGCTCCAAGAGACCCAGTACTTC
clone_size: NA; v_call: TRBV25-1; j_call: TRBJ2-1; d_call: TRBD2; cdr3_aa: CASSTLTSSYNEQFF; cdr3_nt: TGTGCCAGCAGTACACTGACTAGCAGCTACAATGAGCAGTTCTTC
clone_size: NA; v_call: TRBV18; j_call: TRBJ2-7; d_call: TRBD1; cdr3_aa: CASSPLTGENEQYF; cdr3_nt: TGTGCCAGCTCACCACTGACAGGGGAGAACGAGCAGTACTTC
clone_size: NA; v_call: TRBV7-3; j_call: TRBJ2-1; d_call: TRBD2; cdr3_aa: CASSPAILGTGRDNEQFF; cdr3_nt: TGTGCCAGCAGCCCCGCAATCTTGGGGACCGGGAGGGACAATGAGCAGTTCTTC
clone_size: few; v_call: TRBV3-1/TRBV3-2; j_call: TRBJ1-1; d_call: NA; cdr3_aa: CASSQAVQGRDTLF; cdr3_nt: TGTGCCAGCAGCCAAGCGGTGCAGGGGCGAGACACCCTCTTT
clone_size: NA; v_call: TRBV12-3/TRBV12-4; j_call: TRBJ2-1; d_call: NA; cdr3_aa: CASSSRTLEQFF; cdr3_nt: TGTGCCAGCAGTTCGCGGACATTGGAGCAGTTCTTC
clone_size: once; v_call: TRBV15; j_call: TRBJ2-5; d_call: TRBD1; cdr3_aa: CATSSPGGSKETQYF; cdr3_nt: TGTGCCACCAGCTCTCCAGGGGGCTCAAAAGAGACCCAGTACTTC
clone_size: NA; v_call: TRBV5-1; j_call: TRBJ2-1; d_call: TRBD2; cdr3_aa: CASSLNSGPDNEQFF; cdr3_nt: TGCGCCAGCAGCTTGAATAGCGGGCCAGACAATGAGCAGTTCTTC
clone_size: NA; v_call: TRBV6-5; j_call: TRBJ1-5; d_call: NA; cdr3_aa: CASNQGSTQPQHF; cdr3_nt: TGTGCCAGCAATCAGGGGAGTACTCAGCCCCAGCATTTT
clone_size: NA; v_call: TRBV6-2/TRBV6-3; j_call: TRBJ2-5; d_call: TRBD1; cdr3_aa: CASSYTGGYQETQYF; cdr3_nt: TGTGCCAGCAGTTACACAGGGGGCTACCAAGAGACCCAGTACTTC
clone_size: NA; v_call: TRBV10-3; j_call: TRBJ1-1; d_call: NA; cdr3_aa: CAIRKGPEQNTEAFF; cdr3_nt: TGTGCCATCAGGAAGGGGCCCGAACAGAACACTGAAGCTTTCTTT
clone_size: NA; v_call: TRBV6-5; j_call: TRBJ2-2; d_call: NA; cdr3_aa: CASSLLSRGTGELFF; cdr3_nt: TGTGCCAGCAGTCTACTCAGCAGGGGCACCGGGGAGCTGTTTTTT
clone_size: NA; v_call: TRBV6-2/TRBV6-3; j_call: TRBJ1-5; d_call: TRBD1; cdr3_aa: CASSYSQGVAQPQHF; cdr3_nt: TGTGCCAGCAGTTACTCCCAGGGGGTGGCTCAGCCCCAGCATTTT
clone_size: NA; v_call: TRBV7-2; j_call: TRBJ2-7; d_call: NA; cdr3_aa: CASSLAGSPQDYEQYF; cdr3_nt: TGTGCCAGCAGCTTGGCCGGGAGCCCCCAGGACTACGAGCAGTACTTC
clone_size: NA; v_call: TRBV7-2; j_call: TRBJ2-2; d_call: NA; cdr3_aa: CASSLQTTNTGELFF; cdr3_nt: TGTGCCAGCAGCTTACAAACAACGAACACCGGGGAGCTGTTTTTT
clone_size: NA; v_call: TRBV2; j_call: TRBJ1-2; d_call: TRBD1; cdr3_aa: CASTEGLGGQGVSGYTF; cdr3_nt: TGTGCCAGCACTGAGGGCCTTGGGGGACAGGGGGTCTCCGGCTACACCTTC
clone_size: NA; v_call: TRBV10-2; j_call: TRBJ1-2; d_call: NA; cdr3_aa: CASSTHEYGYTF; cdr3_nt: TGCGCCAGCAGCACTCACGAGTATGGCTACACCTTC
clone_size: NA; v_call: TRBV10-1; j_call: TRBJ2-3; d_call: NA; cdr3_aa: CASSESVSADTQYF; cdr3_nt: TGCGCCAGCAGTGAGTCGGTTAGCGCGGATACGCAGTATTTT
clone_size: NA; v_call: TRBV19; j_call: TRBJ2-1; d_call: TRBD2; cdr3_aa: CASSGLANYNEQFF; cdr3_nt: TGTGCCAGTTCGGGACTAGCGAACTACAATGAGCAGTTCTTC
clone_size: NA; v_call: TRBV24-1; j_call: TRBJ2-5; d_call: TRBD2; cdr3_aa: CATSEPGLAGEETQYF; cdr3_nt: TGTGCCACCAGTGAACCGGGACTAGCGGGAGAAGAGACCCAGTACTTC
clone_size: NA; v_call: TRBV5-4; j_call: TRBJ2-5; d_call: NA; cdr3_aa: CASSLGADQETQYF; cdr3_nt: TGTGCCAGCAGCTTGGGGGCAGATCAAGAGACCCAGTACTTC
clone_size: once; v_call: TRBV7-8; j_call: TRBJ1-1; d_call: NA; cdr3_aa: CASSLGGIGWLDTEAFF; cdr3_nt: TGTGCCAGCAGCTTAGGAGGGATAGGCTGGTTGGACACTGAAGCTTTCTTT
clone_size: NA; v_call: TRBV2; j_call: TRBJ1-5; d_call: TRBD1; cdr3_aa: CASSSTGTGGGQPQHF; cdr3_nt: TGTGCCAGCAGTTCCACCGGGACAGGGGGCGGACAGCCCCAGCATTTT
clone_size: few; v_call: TRBV28; j_call: TRBJ1-5; d_call: NA; cdr3_aa: CASKGSGDSNQPQHF; cdr3_nt: TGTGCCAGCAAGGGGTCGGGTGACAGCAATCAGCCCCAGCATTTT
clone_size: NA; v_call: TRBV9; j_call: TRBJ2-2; d_call: NA; cdr3_aa: CASSDRTSNTGELFF; cdr3_nt: TGTGCCAGCAGCGACAGAACATCGAACACCGGGGAGCTGTTTTTT
clone_size: NA; v_call: TRBV3-1/TRBV3-2; j_call: TRBJ1-6; d_call: NA; cdr3_aa: CASSQDPQLSLHF; cdr3_nt: TGTGCCAGCAGCCAAGACCCGCAACTCTCCCTCCACTTT
clone_size: NA; v_call: TRBV11-2; j_call: TRBJ1-2; d_call: TRBD1; cdr3_aa: CASSFPKTGDDDGYTF; cdr3_nt: TGTGCCAGCAGCTTCCCCAAGACAGGGGACGACGATGGCTACACCTTC
clone_size: few; v_call: TRBV9; j_call: TRBJ2-3; d_call: TRBD2; cdr3_aa: CASSVSSGGGGDTQYF; cdr3_nt: TGTGCCAGCAGCGTATCCAGCGGGGGAGGGGGGGATACGCAGTATTTT
clone_size: NA; v_call: TRBV5-1; j_call: TRBJ2-7; d_call: NA; cdr3_aa: CASSLEGFPYEQYF; cdr3_nt: TGCGCCAGCAGCTTGGAGGGGTTTCCCTACGAGCAGTACTTC
clone_size: NA; v_call: TRBV4-2; j_call: TRBJ1-1; d_call: TRBD1; cdr3_aa: CASSQGGQGRTEAFF; cdr3_nt: TGTGCCAGCAGCCAAGGAGGACAGGGGAGGACTGAAGCTTTCTTT
clone_size: NA; v_call: TRBV5-4; j_call: TRBJ1-2; d_call: NA; cdr3_aa: CASSPGTPAAGRGYTF; cdr3_nt: TGTGCCAGCAGCCCTGGTACCCCCGCGGCCGGTCGGGGCTACACCTTC
clone_size: NA; v_call: TRBV30; j_call: TRBJ1-5; d_call: NA; cdr3_aa: CAWSVRGDINQPQHF; cdr3_nt: TGTGCCTGGAGTGTACGGGGGGACATCAATCAGCCCCAGCATTTT
clone_size: once; v_call: TRBV3-1/TRBV3-2; j_call: TRBJ1-1; d_call: NA; cdr3_aa: CASSPGWALAEAFF; cdr3_nt: TGTGCCAGCAGCCCGGGATGGGCCCTGGCTGAAGCTTTCTTT
clone_size: once; v_call: TRBV28; j_call: TRBJ1-1; d_call: NA; cdr3_aa: CASTVNTEAFF; cdr3_nt: TGTGCCAGCACGGTGAACACTGAAGCTTTCTTT
clone_size: NA; v_call: TRBV19; j_call: TRBJ2-3; d_call: NA; cdr3_aa: CASSSVLAAPDTQYF; cdr3_nt: TGTGCCAGTAGTTCGGTCCTAGCAGCCCCCGATACGCAGTATTTT
clone_size: NA; v_call: TRBV7-8; j_call: TRBJ1-2; d_call: TRBD1; cdr3_aa: CASSSLRTGASGYTF; cdr3_nt: TGTGCCAGCAGCTCGCTGAGGACAGGGGCCAGTGGCTACACCTTC
clone_size: NA; v_call: TRBV3-1/TRBV3-2; j_call: TRBJ2-2; d_call: NA; cdr3_aa: CASSLTGTGELFF; cdr3_nt: TGTGCCAGCAGTCTGACGGGAACCGGGGAGCTGTTTTTT
clone_size: NA; v_call: TRBV18; j_call: TRBJ1-2; d_call: TRBD1; cdr3_aa: CASSPVQGAIGYTF; cdr3_nt: TGTGCCAGCTCACCTGTCCAGGGGGCGATTGGCTACACCTTC
clone_size: NA; v_call: TRBV27; j_call: TRBJ1-2; d_call: TRBD1; cdr3_aa: CASRPNSDRVPGYTF; cdr3_nt: TGTGCCAGCAGACCCAACTCCGACAGGGTGCCCGGCTACACCTTC